Listed below are T cell receptor beta chains from one sample, sequenced in a study of siplizumab effects on memory and regulatory T cells. Profiling relied on immunoSEQ multiplex PCR, and the TCRdb table lists in-frame clones only, not all of them. Here the sample spans tens of thousands of clones, about nine tenths being singletons. The sample was Tregs sorted from blood. Every receptor here comes from a human donor in good health. Both conserved end residues are part of each CDR3. Fields, in order: D gene, J gene, clone size, V gene, CDR3 DNA, CDR3 protein. The D gene is left open where the match is weak. Clone size is given for some rows only: seen once, a few or many times, or a class if the clone is expanded.

TRBD2,TRBJ2-1,-,TRBV9,TGTGCCAGCAGCAACCCGCAGGCGGGGGGCTACAATGAGCAGTTCTTC,CASSNPQAGGYNEQFF
-,TRBJ2-4,-,TRBV29-1,TGCAGCGTAAGGGGGGACCCCAAAAACATTCAGTACTTC,CSVRGDPKNIQYF
-,TRBJ1-1,-,TRBV20-1,TGCAGTGCCCCTGACGTCTCTGAAGCTTTCTTT,CSAPDVSEAFF
TRBD2,TRBJ2-3,-,TRBV7-2,TGTGCCAGCAGCTCCCCGCTAGCGGGGGGCTACACAGATACGCAGTATTTT,CASSSPLAGGYTDTQYF
-,TRBJ2-5,once,TRBV7-2,TGTGCCAGCAGCCTCGACCGGGGGGCCCAAGAGACCCAGTACTTC,CASSLDRGAQETQYF
-,TRBJ2-2,-,TRBV5-4,TGTGCCAGCAGCATGGGGGGGGAGCTGTTTTTT,CASSMGGELFF
-,TRBJ2-1,-,TRBV4-3,TGCGCCAGCAGTGTTCAGGGCGCTCCTGAGAATGAGCAGTTCTTC,CASSVQGAPENEQFF
-,TRBJ2-7,-,TRBV6-1,TGTGCCAGCAGTACAGGAGGGATGAGTCACGAGCAGTACTTC,CASSTGGMSHEQYF
-,TRBJ2-7,-,TRBV5-6,TGTGCCAGCAGCCAGCCCCGGAGGGAAGGGGAGCAGTACTTC,CASSQPRREGEQYF
-,TRBJ2-1,-,TRBV9,TGTGCCAGCAGCGCCCACTTGGCGGGTGAGCAGTTCTTC,CASSAHLAGEQFF
TRBD1,TRBJ2-2,-,TRBV5-1,TGCGCCACCCAAGAGACCGGGACAGGGGCCGGGGAGCTGTTTTTT,CATQETGTGAGELFF
-,TRBJ2-1,-,TRBV7-3,TGTGCCAGCAGCCCCAGATTGGCCGGGGGTTACAATGAGCAGTTCTTC,CASSPRLAGGYNEQFF
-,TRBJ1-2,-,TRBV5-6,TGTGCCAGCAGCTGGAAGGCAGTAAACTATGGCTACACCTTC,CASSWKAVNYGYTF
TRBD2,TRBJ2-2,-,TRBV9,TGTGCCAGCAGCGTAGGACTAGCGGGGGGCTTAACGAACACCGGGGAGCTGTTTTTT,CASSVGLAGGLTNTGELFF
-,TRBJ2-3,-,TRBV5-4,TGTGCCAGCAGCCCTATGACAAGATCGACAGATACGCAGTATTTT,CASSPMTRSTDTQYF
-,TRBJ2-7,once,TRBV5-1,TGCGCCAGCAGCTTGGACAGTTTTGGGCAGTACTTC,CASSLDSFGQYF
-,TRBJ1-4,-,TRBV4-3,TGCGCCAGCAGCCAAGATTTGAGGAATGAAAAACTGTTTTTT,CASSQDLRNEKLFF
TRBD2,TRBJ2-7,-,TRBV29-1,TGCAGCGCCCTAGCGGGGGGGACCTACGAGCAGTACTTC,CSALAGGTYEQYF
-,TRBJ2-2,-,TRBV5-1,TGCGCCAGCAGCTTGTCCGGAGCGAACACCGGGGAGCTGTTTTTT,CASSLSGANTGELFF
-,TRBJ1-2,-,TRBV14,TGTGCCAGCAGCCAAGGGAACTATGGCTACACCTTC,CASSQGNYGYTF
-,TRBJ2-1,-,TRBV6-1,TGTGCCAGCAGTTGGGTGGATGAGCAGTTCTTC,CASSWVDEQFF
TRBD1,TRBJ2-7,-,TRBV4-1,TGCGCCAGCAGCCAGCCGGGACAGGGATTCTACGAGCAGTACTTC,CASSQPGQGFYEQYF
TRBD1,TRBJ1-5,-,TRBV28,TGTGCCAGCAGTTCCTTTAGAGGGGGCGCCTATCAGCCCCAGCATTTT,CASSSFRGGAYQPQHF
TRBD1,TRBJ2-1,-,TRBV5-1,TGCGCCAGCAGCTTCCGGACAGGGGGTGAGCAGTTCTTC,CASSFRTGGEQFF
-,TRBJ2-7,few,TRBV27,TGTGCCAGCAGCCACCAGGGAGGCCCCTACGAGCAGTACTTC,CASSHQGGPYEQYF
-,TRBJ1-3,-,TRBV28,TGTGCCAGCGGGGGAGGCCCTGGAAACACCATATATTTT,CASGGGPGNTIYF
-,TRBJ1-3,few,TRBV19,TGTGCCAGTACGCAGAGGGGGGTCGTCTCTGGAAACACCATATATTTT,CASTQRGVVSGNTIYF
TRBD1,TRBJ1-5,-,TRBV18,TGTGCCAGCTCTGGACAGGGGAATCAGCCCCAGCATTTT,CASSGQGNQPQHF
-,TRBJ1-4,-,TRBV4-1,TGCGCCAGCAGCCAAACCCGGAGGGGCTTGGGTGAAAAACTGTTTTTT,CASSQTRRGLGEKLFF
-,TRBJ2-3,once,TRBV6-4,TGTGCCAGCAGAGAAAGGCCTTGGAGCACAGATACGCAGTATTTT,CASRERPWSTDTQYF
-,TRBJ1-3,-,TRBV7-2,TGTGCCAGCAGCCCGACGGACGCCGGAAACACCATATATTTT,CASSPTDAGNTIYF
-,TRBJ1-3,-,TRBV5-1,TGCGCCAGCAGCTTGGGGAGCTCTGGAAACACCATATATTTT,CASSLGSSGNTIYF
-,TRBJ2-7,-,TRBV6-5,TGTGCCAGCAGTTACATGGACGAGCAGTACTTC,CASSYMDEQYF
-,TRBJ2-2,-,TRBV7-2,TGTGCCAGCAGCTTAGCGCACACGGGAGTTACCGGGGAGCTGTTTTTT,CASSLAHTGVTGELFF
TRBD1,TRBJ2-1,-,TRBV29-1,TGCAGCGTTGCTGGGACAGGGATGTTTCTTGAGCAGTTCTTC,CSVAGTGMFLEQFF
-,TRBJ1-2,-,TRBV19,TGTGCCAGTAGTACCCACCGGACAGTCACTGGCTACACCTTC,CASSTHRTVTGYTF
-,TRBJ1-1,-,TRBV18,TGTGCCAGCTCACCAGGGTTCCAGGGGATGAACACTGAAGCTTTCTTT,CASSPGFQGMNTEAFF
TRBD1,TRBJ2-3,-,TRBV5-1,TGCGCCAGTAAGGACAGGGGGCCCACAGATACGCAGTATTTT,CASKDRGPTDTQYF
-,TRBJ2-3,once,TRBV9,TGTGCCAGCAGCTACGAGGGGGGGCTGGGGACAGATACGCAGTATTTT,CASSYEGGLGTDTQYF
TRBD1,TRBJ2-5,-,TRBV30,TGTGCCTGGAGTGAGGGACAGGGGTGGACCCAGTACTTC,CAWSEGQGWTQYF